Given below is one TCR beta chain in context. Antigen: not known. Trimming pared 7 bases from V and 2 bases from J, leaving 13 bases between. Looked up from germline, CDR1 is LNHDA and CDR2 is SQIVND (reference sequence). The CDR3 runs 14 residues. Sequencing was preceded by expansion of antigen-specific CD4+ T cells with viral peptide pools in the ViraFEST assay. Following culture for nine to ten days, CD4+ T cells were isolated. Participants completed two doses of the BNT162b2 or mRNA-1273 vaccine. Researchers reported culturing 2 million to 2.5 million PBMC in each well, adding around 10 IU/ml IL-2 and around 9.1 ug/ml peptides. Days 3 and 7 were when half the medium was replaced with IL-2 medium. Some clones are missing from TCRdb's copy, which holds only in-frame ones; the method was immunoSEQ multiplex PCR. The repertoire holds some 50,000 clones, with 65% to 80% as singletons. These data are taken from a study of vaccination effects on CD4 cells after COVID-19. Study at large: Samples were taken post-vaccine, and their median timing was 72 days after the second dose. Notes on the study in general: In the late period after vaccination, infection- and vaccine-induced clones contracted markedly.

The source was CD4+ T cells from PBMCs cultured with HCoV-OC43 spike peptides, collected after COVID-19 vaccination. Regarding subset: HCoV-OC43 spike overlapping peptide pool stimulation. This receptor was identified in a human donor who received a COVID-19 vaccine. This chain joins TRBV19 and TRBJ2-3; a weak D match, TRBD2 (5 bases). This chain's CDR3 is CASKLDLSTDTQYF. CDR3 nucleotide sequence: TGTGCCAGTAAGCTGGACTTATCCACAGATACGCAGTATTTT.